The 6 T cell receptor beta chains below all came from one sample that was sequenced in a study of blood T cells in healthy people across ages. A second about 7 to 12 cycle PCR used barcoded and J-beta primers. TCRdb reanalysed the 5' RACE reads using MiXCR and keeps one entry per CDR3 protein. The data hold approximately 1,000,000 distinct CDR3 sequences, with 40% to 45% observed a single time. The sequenced sample consisted of blood. The origin of the receptors is a woman aged 55-69 years in good health.

This clonotype came up many times. J is TRBJ2-6 and V is TRBV27, with D hard to call. Between the trimmed V and J ends, which lost 6 bases and 1 base, there was a span of 4 bases. Germline lookup yields CDR1 MNHEY and CDR2 SMNVEV (reference sequence). The CDR3 covers 13 residues. The CDR3 DNA sequence: TGTGCCAGCAGCGTATCTGGGGCCAACGTCCTGACTTTC. It translates to CASSVSGANVLTF.

This chain joins TRBV20-1 and TRBJ2-1, with 8 bases lining up with TRBD2. With the DNA end fitting TRBJ2-7 better, the J assignment may be wrong. In germline, CDR1 is DFQATT, CDR2 SNEGSKA (reference sequence). This CDR3 contains 15 residues. CDR3 region: CSAIALADSYNEQYF. The CDR3 bases are TGCAGTGCTATCGCACTAGCGGACTCCTACAATGAGCAGTACTTC.

The sample holds one count of this clonotype. It may be a read error: a sequence one base away is much more abundant. V gene TRBV10-3 combines with J gene TRBJ2-3; 7 nucleotides agree with TRBD1. This CDR3 spans 14 amino acids. The junction had 6 bases not matched to a gene; V was cut back by 2 bases and J by 7 bases. Germline CDR1 is ENHRY and CDR2 is SYGVKD. The CDR3 sequence is CAISEHAGGNTQYF. The CDR3 nucleotides are TGTGCCATCAGTGAGCACGCAGGGGGTAATACGCAGTATTTT.

V usage is TRBV6-6 and J usage is TRBJ2-1; 8 bases are shared with TRBD2. The CDR3 sequence is 16 residues long. The V gene's germline CDR1 is MNHNY and CDR2 SVGAGI (reference sequence). V dropped 7 bases and J dropped 2; count of bases not matched to a gene: 10. CDR3 nucleotides: TGTGCCAGCACCATTAGCGGGGCGCCCCCCTACAATGAGCAGTTCTTC. Translating it yields CASTISGAPPYNEQFF.

This clonotype has ten or more counts. This chain joins TRBV13 and TRBJ2-1; possible D gene TRBD2, 6 bases. Germline CDR1 PRHDT, CDR2 FYEKMQ (reference sequence). CDR3 size: 12 residues. The V end lost 8 bases, the J end lost 7 bases, and 12 bases lay between the germline ends. The CDR3 coding sequence is TGTGCCAGCTCCCCGGGAGTGAATGAGCAGTTCTTC. It yields the protein CASSPGVNEQFF.

The V gene is TRBV11-2, the J gene TRBJ2-4, with D tentatively TRBD1 or TRBD2 (5 bases each). The J call could be wrong; TRBJ2-7 is a better fit for the DNA end. The CDR3 has 16 amino acids. From germline, CDR1 is SGHAT and CDR2 FQNNGV. In nucleotides, the CDR3 is TGTGCCAGCAGCTTAGGTTCCGGGGCAGGGACCTACGAGCAGTACTTC. Its protein product is CASSLGSGAGTYEQYF.